This T cell receptor (beta chain) was sequenced during a study of blood T cell repertoires in COVID-19. About the research overall: Samples came from the United States, Italy and Spain, spanning acute and convalescent COVID-19. Sample material is recorded as cDNA or gDNA derived from T cells, B-cell-depleted T cells, or PBMCs.

In the source study's methods: Reference gene primer amplification in the assay estimated nucleated cell counts. Measured with immunoSEQ multiplex PCR; TCRdb has only the in-frame clones, and not every one. V and J calls and clone size come straight from that table; D and trimming were deduced from the DNA. This table has about 260,000 clones, around 90% appearing once. This clone showed up just a few times. With 0 bases clipped from V and 5 bases from J, the junction kept 5 bases outside the gene matches. Per the germline V gene, CDR1 is SGDLS and CDR2 is YYNGEE. There are 16 residues in the CDR3. The TCR comes from a human donor in a cohort sampled during active COVID-19. The rearrangement joins TRBV9 to TRBJ1-6; 7 positions agree with TRBD1. What was sequenced was peripheral blood. The CDR3 region is CASSVGQGGHNSPLHF. The CDR3 DNA follows: TGTGCCAGCAGCGTAGGACAGGGAGGACATAATTCACCCCTCCACTTT.